This T cell receptor beta chain derives from a study of identical twins. Unique molecular identifiers were in the cDNA, with template-switch universal primer binding. Each CDR3 protein gets one entry after TCRdb re-called the 5' RACE reads with MiXCR. This table holds about 100,000 distinct CDR3 sequences, about 6.1% found once. CDR1 SGHRS and CDR2 YFSETQ come from the germline V gene. This CDR3 spans 16 amino acids. The V and J ends lost 0 bases and 9 bases respectively, with 16 bases between them. General study points: A lower insertion count was a feature of abundant cord blood beta clonotypes, with no such feature in memory repertoires. Conclusions were drawn cross-sectionally by statistical analysis, without following the same donors.

The sample holds many counts of this clonotype. Its antigen is unidentified. V usage is TRBV5-1 and J usage is TRBJ1-6; maybe TRBD1 (6 bases). Sequenced input: memory T cells sorted from blood. The TCR sequence derives from a woman between 45 and 60 years old in good health. As DNA, the CDR3 is TGCGCCAGCAGCTTGGAGGCCGGGGGCAAAGGTTCACCCCTCCACTTT. This sequence encodes CASSLEAGGKGSPLHF.